The text below deals with one T cell receptor (beta chain). There is no known antigen for this receptor. No clone much larger than this one lies a single base away; base qualities are absent. This sample was included in a study of cytomegalovirus exposure and HLA in healthy donors listed by TCRdb under 2017. Regarding the complete study: An earlier analysis of 587 of the donors reported about 300 Gb of sequence data and approximately 120 million unique TCR beta sequences obtained from 150 million to 200 million T cells. An early release covering more than 500 HLA-typed donors comprised 250 to 350 gigabases of sequencing data and tens of millions of unique TCR sequences. The genetic ancestry cluster associated with self-reported Caucasian donors included about 81% of the 398 genotyped donors. The aim of the study was to test whether cataloging public T cell receptors could identify signatures of past pathogen exposure. The T cell repertoires of under 700 subjects were profiled by immunosequencing and related to cytomegalovirus serostatus. Along with the approximately 700-subject first cohort, a separate validation cohort of over a hundred different subjects was used. To predict cytomegalovirus infection status, the study combined high-throughput TCR immunosequencing, statistical association of individual TCRs with disease status, and machine learning. To study patterns of TCR occurrence, a later analysis re-analyzed previously published TCR beta repertoires from hundreds of donors and added high-resolution HLA genotyping. Rather than drawing on any new phenotypic data, the later analysis identified candidate immune exposures from TCR beta sequences and the way those sequences occurred across donors. In an earlier analysis of a few hundred of the donors, high-throughput TCR beta sequencing was used to judge whether each TCR beta V gene segment behaved as functional or pseudogenic. Donor age, sex, ethnicity and CMV serostatus were compiled alongside the repertoire data. In a later genetic analysis, genome-wide SNP genotypes for about 55% of the roughly 670 donors were used, and that subset was treated as a discovery cohort. All discovery cohort repertoires had been generated using a single sequencing platform. Both class I and class II loci were covered by HLA typing, at four-digit resolution. Typing coverage differed by locus: A, B, C, DRB1 and DQB1 were typed in about 620-640 donors, DQA1 in about 500, DPA1 in around 600, and DPB1 in roughly 450. Four or five DR-DQ haplotypes were handled as single units for association and clustering because linkage in the cohort was strong. On average, around 240,000 unique TCR beta nucleotide sequences were sequenced per donor among 300 to 500 genotyped donors of the cohort, with around 19% of those sequences being non-productive. The paper's findings and limits, for the study overall: In a later analysis, HLA-associated TCR beta chains showed more clonal expansion and lower generation probabilities than non-associated chains that were equally common. In a later genetic analysis, fewer N-insertions in productive TCRs were reported among donors in an Asian-associated ancestry cluster than the approximately 630-donor mean. Because counts were too low, 15 or so rarely observed V segments, including chromosome 9 orphons, were excluded from the earlier analysis of several hundred of the donors. Some IMGT-functional V segments, including TRBV6-2 and TRBV6-3, could not be told apart with the 87-base-pair reads, so those segments were excluded. In a later genetic analysis, a missense DCLRE1C variant was associated with V-gene and J-gene trimming of TCR beta chains, and the association was replicated in an independent cohort. In a later analysis, most CMV-associated TCR beta chains were found to appear HLA-restricted, with HLA associations seemingly driven largely by CMV exposure. A cluster of highly shared sequence variants was judged likely to be a technical artifact of the sequencing pipeline. Cytomegalovirus status was reported to be diagnosed by the classifier with high specificity and sensitivity in both the original and validation cohorts. Several of the top co-occurrence clusters appeared to be linked to parvovirus B19, influenza, CMV and Epstein-Barr virus, according to a later analysis. The study listed over 150 TCR beta chains as associated with cytomegalovirus. A further reported finding was that TCR beta sequences accurately predicted the HLA-A and HLA-B alleles for most subjects in the first cohort. Because HLA typing was unavailable for some donors at each locus, only the typed subset was used in association tests. According to a later analysis, TCR association rates differed among HLA loci, with DRB1 alleles showing the most associated TCRs and HLA-C alleles showing the fewest. The authors suggested that the approach could potentially be generalized to other disease states and immunological phenotypes. The only immune exposure information available for the cohort was CMV serostatus. At a false discovery rate of 0.05, a later analysis linked fewer than 20,000 TCR beta sequences to specific HLA alleles. In an earlier analysis of more than 450 of the donors, most TCR beta V segments were observed in productive rearrangements about 90% or about 30% of the time, broadly matching IMGT annotations. When HLA alleles, especially DR and DQ, strongly co-occurred, TCR associations were difficult to assign to individual alleles. The presence/absence analyses assumed that sequencing depth was roughly uniform across donors, and that assumption may not be true. Correlated functional status among segregating V segments might reflect linkage disequilibrium, but an unknown experimental factor could not be ruled out. Only TCR beta chains were sequenced in this cohort, and the absence of alpha or paired-chain data limited detectable features. Most TCR sequences were seen in very few donors, while some public TCRs were found in many individuals. In vitro tests confirmed that three of the cytomegalovirus-associated TCR beta chains recognize cytomegalovirus antigens.

The library came from the immunoSEQ multiplex PCR assay. A mixture of 60 forward primers for TCR Vbeta segments and 13 reverse primers for TCR Jbeta segments was used in the multiplex PCR. The CDR3 region of rearranged TCR beta genes was amplified from genomic DNA with a multiplex PCR assay. On the Illumina HiSeq System, the amplified TCR beta libraries were sequenced as 87-base-pair reads. Regarding the original processing steps: A later analysis counted 65 million to 90 million unique TCR beta chains across the 550 to 750 repertoires, and roughly 10 million of these chains were shared by at least two donors. To remove PCR and sequencing errors, raw reads were error-corrected and collapsed into unique sequences using a nearest-neighbor algorithm that merged closely related sequences. Alignment of CDR3 sequences to IMGT reference sequences was used to assign V, D and J gene segments. For a sequence to be retained, at least a six-nucleotide match to both a V gene segment and a J gene segment was required. A rearrangement counted as productive if the CDR3 had no stop codons and remained in frame with V and J, and every other rearrangement counted as non-productive. CDR3 was defined by IMGT convention, running from the second conserved V-encoded cysteine to the conserved J-encoded phenylalanine. In an earlier analysis of roughly 610 of the donors, sequences lacking an unambiguous match to a single V gene segment were excluded. An earlier analysis of fewer than 650 of the donors classified V segments as functional when productive rearrangements were above 56.7% and as segregating when the standard deviation between donors was above 5%. A statistical classification framework was built for diagnosing cytomegalovirus status from the catalog of TCR beta chain sequences. In a later analysis, TCR nucleotide sequences were compared against IMGT/GENE-DB human TR gene sequences so that V and J genes could be assigned. Using the TCRdist pipeline, a later analysis assigned CDR3 sequences along with most-parsimonious VDJ recombination scenarios. In a later analysis, each TCR beta chain was defined by its CDR3 amino acid sequence together with its V-gene family, and reads without a unique V-gene family were excluded. A later analysis removed 550 to 700 highly shared, low-generation-probability nucleotide sequences to deal with suspected cross-contamination and a sequencing artifact. For each public chain, a later analysis derived a clonal expansion index from normalized ranks of inferred template counts within each repertoire. A later analysis computed generation probabilities with a VDJ recombination model fitted to out-of-frame rearrangements, and checked the results against IGoR. In a later analysis, TCR-TCR, TCR-HLA and TCR-CMV co-occurrence was scored with hypergeometric tests, and a repertoire-size bias correction was applied to TCR pairs. False discovery rates were estimated in a later analysis by permuting HLA or CMV assignments 20 times. In a later analysis, co-occurring TCRs were grouped using DBSCAN, with TCRdist sequence similarity added in when clustering inside HLA-allele-positive subsets. Repertoires with fewer than 30,000 or more than 120,000 public chains, plus five repertoires with anomalous nucleotide sharing, were excluded from co-occurrence clustering. This immuneACCESS table, as held by TCRdb, lists in-frame sequences with V and J called but not all clones. Of the missing ones, under half trace to an unresolved V gene in checked studies; the others have no known cause. V and J calls and clone size are those listed in that table; D and trimming were worked out from the DNA. For this sample there are some 110,000 clones; about 70% appear just once. The ten largest clonotypes hold approximately 0.9% of the sample.

Germline trimming: 7 bases from V, 10 bases from J; junction bases outside gene matches: 12. In the germline V gene, CDR1 corresponds to SNHLY and CDR2 to FYNNEI. Measured from the cysteine to the phenylalanine, the CDR3 is 14 residues long. Here the CDR3 DNA is all that survives: 42 bases in frame from base 1. In total, 666 healthy bone marrow donors made up the cohort. At the time of sampling, all cohort members were nominally healthy, though unrecorded immune exposures were likely present. The donor was CMV seronegative and belonged to the group of over 350 seronegative cohort members. Every donor gave a peripheral blood sample, and the peripheral blood mononuclear cells from that sample were used for TCR beta sequencing. Genomic DNA extraction from the blood cell samples was performed with the Qiagen DNeasy Blood Extraction Kit.

This clonotype originated in a woman in her 30s in good health and CMV-seronegative. The sample comprised PBMCs. Recombination connected TRBV2 to TRBJ2-1; the junction holds 8 bases that match TRBD1. The DNA sequence reads TGTGCCAGCACGAATACAGGGGGAAGTCGGGAGCAGTTCTTC. Its translation reads: CASTNTGGSREQFF.